This TCR beta chain was sequenced in a study of OX40 agonist ivuxolimab in advanced cancers. Repertoires were generated with immunoSEQ multiplex PCR, while TCRdb's copy carries only in-frame clones and drops some. The table has some 35,000 clones, more than 65% seen once. Study results and limitations: In CD8+ T cells, expanded clones were on average more numerous than in CD4+.

V gave up 4 bases and J gave up 3 bases; unmatched junction bases: 15. This CDR3 contains 21 residues. Germline loops: CDR1 SGHVS, CDR2 FQNEAQ. This clone has more than one count but fewer than ten. Its antigen is not identified. The sequencing used CD4+ or CD8+ T cells sorted from blood, collected in a trial of the OX40 agonist ivuxolimab. The TCR comes from an adult with an advanced solid tumor such as melanoma, head and neck, liver or kidney cancer. The chain recombines TRBV7-8 with TRBJ2-2, with TRBD2 matching 15 bases. The DNA of the CDR3 is TGTGCCAGCAGCTCCCCTTCCGGGGGACTAGCGGGAGGAGTAGACACCGGGGAGCTGTTTTTT. This codes for CASSSPSGGLAGGVDTGELFF. The entire variable domain, with the rest obtained from reference TRBV7-8 and TRBJ2-2, is as follows: GAGVSQSPRYKVAKRGQDVALRCDPISGHVSLFWYQQALGQGPEFLTYFQNEAQLDKSGLPSDRFFAERPEGSVSTLKIQRTQQEDSAVYLCASSSPSGGLAGGVDTGELFFGEGSRLTVL.